This entry concerns a single T cell receptor beta chain. Antigen unknown. These data belong to a study of radiation and T cells in renal cell carcinoma. The study, taken as a whole, reports: In blood, top tumor clones expanded by 2 weeks, shrinking by 4.

The sample's time point: blood 4 weeks post-SBRT, at nephrectomy. Treatment given: 15 Gy SBRT to primary tumor, nephrectomy 4 weeks later. Nephrectomy followed 15 Gy stereotactic body radiation by 4 weeks. Serial blood draws occurred at baseline and 2 and 4 weeks post-SBRT. Germline V gene sequence: CDR1 SGHNT, CDR2 YYREEE (reference sequence). This CDR3 spans 14 amino acids. Trimming removed 0 bases at V and 5 bases at J, with 9 bases between. Here immunoSEQ multiplex PCR was the method, and the copy in TCRdb shows in-frame clones only, minus some. Among some 80,000 clones listed, around four fifths were seen once.

This TCR came from a woman aged 60-70 years with renal cell carcinoma. The chain uses TRBV5-4 and TRBJ2-4, with a possible D match to TRBD2 (5 bases). The sequencing used blood, collected from a patient whose treatment included radiotherapy and nephrectomy. The DNA of the CDR3 is TGTGCCAGCAGCTTGGGAGACGGGGAAAACATTCAGTACTTC. Protein product: CASSLGDGENIQYF.